This is a list of T cell receptor beta chains from one sample in a study of T-cell reconstitution after alpha-beta-depleted transplantation in children. From the PCR reads, TCRdb called clonotypes with MiXCR, one entry per CDR3 protein. The sample comprises approximately 350,000 distinct CDR3 sequences, about 14% of which are singletons, and around 4.1% rests with the top ten. This specimen consisted of PBMCs, obtained from the stem cell graft. Receptor source: a human donor who donated a stem cell graft to a child with Fanconi anemia. Each CDR3 is given with its conserved first and last residue.

len	j_gene	v_gene	CDR3aa
14	TRBJ2-3	TRBV7-8	CASKGGEATDTQYF
16	TRBJ1-4	TRBV2	CASTRQGSYNNEKLFF
15	TRBJ2-5	TRBV5-1	CASSPRGGNQETQYF
14	TRBJ2-1	TRBV24-1	CATSDKGRRGEQFF
14	TRBJ1-5	TRBV20-1	CSARKADSNQPQHF
18	TRBJ2-1	TRBV14	CASSQLGSGSGTYNEQFF
14	TRBJ2-5	TRBV20-1	CSARGTSSGETQYF
14	TRBJ1-2	TRBV20-1	CSVQGRRGIYGYTF
16	TRBJ2-1	TRBV10-3	CAISEGVGSSYNEQFF
15	TRBJ2-7	TRBV12-3/TRBV12-4	CASSRPGLTGYEQYF
13	TRBJ2-7	TRBV6-2/TRBV6-3	CASRLQGLSEQYF
13	TRBJ1-5	TRBV7-9	CASSLEGAGAQHF
14	TRBJ2-1	TRBV6-1	CASRLAGAPKEQFF
14	TRBJ1-2	TRBV5-1	CASSPSWDSYGYTF
14	TRBJ1-5	TRBV10-3	CAIRSGRGVEPQHF
17	TRBJ1-1	TRBV7-8	CASSSRHRDSRNTEAFF
13	TRBJ1-2	TRBV5-4	CASSRPGLYGYTF
15	TRBJ1-5	TRBV6-1	CASSEEGQAGQPQHF
17	TRBJ1-1	TRBV9	CASSVATPGRMNTEAFF
15	TRBJ2-2	TRBV4-3	CASSHGQIRSGELFF
14	TRBJ2-5	TRBV5-1	CASSLARSQETQYF
13	TRBJ2-1	TRBV5-1	CASSLMPQDEQFF
14	TRBJ1-1	TRBV5-1	CASSSRTGDTEAFF
15	TRBJ2-2	TRBV10-3	CAISQVTGDTGELFF
17	TRBJ2-2	TRBV7-3	CASSDVGTEANTGELFF
14	TRBJ2-2	TRBV4-3	CASSGQDQGGELFF
16	TRBJ1-4	TRBV18	CASSPRTGAANEKLFF
13	TRBJ1-1	TRBV2	CATGDGMNTEAFF
14	TRBJ1-2	TRBV5-1	CASSRDGGDYGYTF
15	TRBJ1-5	TRBV6-2/TRBV6-3	CASSRRARSNQPQHF
12	TRBJ1-4	TRBV7-9	CASSFDSEKLFF
14	TRBJ1-1	TRBV20-1	CSARDNYLNTEAFF
14	TRBJ2-3	TRBV12-3/TRBV12-4	CASSFNRNTDTQYF
16	TRBJ1-1	TRBV12-3/TRBV12-4	CASSLARRGLWKKAFF
15	TRBJ2-2	TRBV5-1	CASGRDGLNTGELFF
17	TRBJ2-2	TRBV7-9	CASSLYAGQRNTGELFF
15	TRBJ2-7	TRBV20-1	CSARSPRQGHYEQYF
13	TRBJ2-2	TRBV30	CAWSVGGTGELFF
16	TRBJ2-3	TRBV3-1	CASSPHLDTSTDTQYF
14	TRBJ1-2	TRBV27	CASSLWGEGSGYTF
16	TRBJ2-2	TRBV19	CASTKRDRVNTGELFF
14	TRBJ2-2	TRBV20-1	CSARFQGNTGELFF
15	TRBJ2-2	TRBV4-3	CASSLRLAGPGELFF
14	TRBJ1-5	TRBV7-9	CASQGGGRDQPQHF
13	TRBJ1-5	TRBV6-2/TRBV6-3	CASSPDSYQPQHF